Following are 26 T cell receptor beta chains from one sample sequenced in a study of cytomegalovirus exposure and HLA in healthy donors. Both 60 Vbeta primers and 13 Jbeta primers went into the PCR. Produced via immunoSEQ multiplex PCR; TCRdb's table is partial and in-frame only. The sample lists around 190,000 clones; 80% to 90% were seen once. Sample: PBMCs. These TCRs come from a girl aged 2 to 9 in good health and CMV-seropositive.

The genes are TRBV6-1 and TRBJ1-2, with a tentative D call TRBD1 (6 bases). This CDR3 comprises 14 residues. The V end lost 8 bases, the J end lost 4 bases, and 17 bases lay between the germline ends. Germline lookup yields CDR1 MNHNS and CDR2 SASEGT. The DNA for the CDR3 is TGTGCCAGCCGAACTTCGGGACACCTCTATGGCTACACCTTC. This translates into CASRTSGHLYGYTF.

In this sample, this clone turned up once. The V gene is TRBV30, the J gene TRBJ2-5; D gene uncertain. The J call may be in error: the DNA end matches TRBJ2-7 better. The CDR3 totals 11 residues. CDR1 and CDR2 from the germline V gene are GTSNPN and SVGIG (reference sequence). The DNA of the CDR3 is TGTGCCTGGAGTACGGACTACGAGCAGTACTTC. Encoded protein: CAWSTDYEQYF.

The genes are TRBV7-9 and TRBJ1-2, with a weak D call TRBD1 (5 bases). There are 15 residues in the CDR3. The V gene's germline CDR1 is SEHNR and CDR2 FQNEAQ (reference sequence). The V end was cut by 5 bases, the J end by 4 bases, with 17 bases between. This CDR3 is CASSLVGEVGYGYTF. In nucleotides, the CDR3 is TGTGCCAGCAGCCTTGTAGGGGAAGTCGGCTATGGCTACACCTTC. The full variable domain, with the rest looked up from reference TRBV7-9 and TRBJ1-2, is DTGVSQNPRHKITKRGQNVTFRCDPISEHNRLYWYRQTLGQGPEFLTYFQNEAQLEKSRLLSDRFSAERPKGSFSTLEIQRTEQGDSAMYLCASSLVGEVGYGYTFGSGTRLTVV.

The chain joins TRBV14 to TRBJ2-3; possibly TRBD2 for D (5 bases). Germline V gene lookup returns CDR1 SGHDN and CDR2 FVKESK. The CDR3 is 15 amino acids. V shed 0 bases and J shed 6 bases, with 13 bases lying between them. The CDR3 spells CASSQDGTWRDTQYF. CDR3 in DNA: TGTGCCAGCAGCCAAGACGGCACTTGGAGGGATACGCAGTATTTT.

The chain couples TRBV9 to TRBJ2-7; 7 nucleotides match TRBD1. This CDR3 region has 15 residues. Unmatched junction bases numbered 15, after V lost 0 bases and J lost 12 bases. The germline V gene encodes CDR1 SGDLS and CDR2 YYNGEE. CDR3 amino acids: CASSVGLSGTEKRYF. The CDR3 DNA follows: TGTGCCAGCAGCGTAGGTTTGTCCGGGACAGAAAAGCGGTACTTC.

The CDR3 nucleotides read TGTGCCAGCAGCCAATCGAGCAGGGGATACACTGAAGCTTTCTTT. Encoded protein: CASSQSSRGYTEAFF. The chain is built from TRBV16 and TRBJ1-1, with D perhaps TRBD1 (6 bases). Germline CDR1 is KGHSY and CDR2 is FQNENV. The CDR3 contains 15 residues. V dropped 0 bases and J dropped 3 bases, with 11 bases sitting between them.

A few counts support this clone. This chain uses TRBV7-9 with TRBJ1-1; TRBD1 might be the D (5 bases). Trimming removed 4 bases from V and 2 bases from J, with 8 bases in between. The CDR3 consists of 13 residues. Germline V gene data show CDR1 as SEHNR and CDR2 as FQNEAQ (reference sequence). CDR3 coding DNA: TGTGCCAGCAGCTGGACAAGCAACACTGAAGCTTTCTTT. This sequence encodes CASSWTSNTEAFF.

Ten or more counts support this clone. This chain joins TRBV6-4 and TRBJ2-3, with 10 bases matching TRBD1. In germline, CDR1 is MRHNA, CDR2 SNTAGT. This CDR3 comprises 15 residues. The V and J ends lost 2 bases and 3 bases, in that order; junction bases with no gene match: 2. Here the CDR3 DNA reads TGTGCCAGCAGTGACGGGACAGGGGAAACAGATACGCAGTATTTT. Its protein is CASSDGTGETDTQYF.

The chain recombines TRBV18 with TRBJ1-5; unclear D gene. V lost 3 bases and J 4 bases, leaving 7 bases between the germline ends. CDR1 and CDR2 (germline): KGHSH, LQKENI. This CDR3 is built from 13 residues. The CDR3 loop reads CASSPAVNQPQHF. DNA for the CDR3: TGTGCCAGCTCACCCGCGGTAAATCAGCCCCAGCATTTT.

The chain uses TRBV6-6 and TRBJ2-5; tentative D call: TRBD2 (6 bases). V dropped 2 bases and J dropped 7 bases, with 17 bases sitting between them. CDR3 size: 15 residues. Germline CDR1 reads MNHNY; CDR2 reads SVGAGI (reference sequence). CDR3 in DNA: TGTGCCAGCAGTTACCCGCTCGGCGGGAAGAGGACCCAGTACTTC. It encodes CASSYPLGGKRTQYF.

The CDR3 region has the DNA TGTGCCAGCAGCTTAAGGGGGCAGGGGGCCTTCAATGAGCAGTTCTTC. Its protein is CASSLRGQGAFNEQFF. The rearrangement joins TRBV7-3 to TRBJ2-1; 8 bases map to TRBD1. The CDR3 spans 16 residues. Germline V gives CDR1 SGHTA, CDR2 FQGTGA. The trim removed 1 base at V and 6 bases at J, leaving 8 bases unmatched.

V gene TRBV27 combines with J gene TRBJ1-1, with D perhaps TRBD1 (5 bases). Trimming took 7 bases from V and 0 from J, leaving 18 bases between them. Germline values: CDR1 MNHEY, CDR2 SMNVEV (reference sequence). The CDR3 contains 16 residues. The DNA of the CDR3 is TGTGCCAGCACTACCGGCAGGGCACAAATGAACACTGAAGCTTTCTTT. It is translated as CASTTGRAQMNTEAFF.

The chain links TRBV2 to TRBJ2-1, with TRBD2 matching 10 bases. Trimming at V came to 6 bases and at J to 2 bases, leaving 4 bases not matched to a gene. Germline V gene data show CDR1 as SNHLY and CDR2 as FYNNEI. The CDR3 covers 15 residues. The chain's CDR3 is CASSVSGGTYNEQFF. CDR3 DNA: TGTGCCAGCAGCGTTAGCGGGGGGACCTACAATGAGCAGTTCTTC.

The CDR3 DNA reads as TGTGCCAGCAGCTCACAGTACCAAGAGACCCAGTACTTC. It codes for CASSSQYQETQYF. The V and J genes are TRBV11-2 and TRBJ2-5; no firm D call. Germline-derived CDR1 and CDR2 are SGHAT and FQNNGV. Trimming took off 4 bases at V and 0 bases at J, with 6 bases between the two ends. The CDR3 runs 13 residues.

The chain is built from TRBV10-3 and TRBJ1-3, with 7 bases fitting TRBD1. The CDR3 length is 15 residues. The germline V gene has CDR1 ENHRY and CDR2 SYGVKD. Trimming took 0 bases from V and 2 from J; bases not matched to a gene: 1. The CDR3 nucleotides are TGTGCCATCAGTGAGTCTGGGACAGCTGGAAACACCATATATTTT. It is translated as CAISESGTAGNTIYF.

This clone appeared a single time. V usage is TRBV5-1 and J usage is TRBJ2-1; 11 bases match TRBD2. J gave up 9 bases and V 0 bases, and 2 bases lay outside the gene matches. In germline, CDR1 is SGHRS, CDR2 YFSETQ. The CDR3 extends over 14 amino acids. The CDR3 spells CASSLGTSGPEQFF. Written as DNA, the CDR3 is TGCGCCAGCAGCTTGGGGACTAGCGGGCCTGAGCAGTTCTTC. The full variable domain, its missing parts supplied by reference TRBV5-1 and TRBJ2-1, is KAGVTQTPRYLIKTRGQQVTLSCSPISGHRSVSWYQQTPGQGLQFLFEYFSETQRNKGNFPGRFSGRQFSNSRSEMNVSTLELGDSALYLCASSLGTSGPEQFFGPGTRLTVL.

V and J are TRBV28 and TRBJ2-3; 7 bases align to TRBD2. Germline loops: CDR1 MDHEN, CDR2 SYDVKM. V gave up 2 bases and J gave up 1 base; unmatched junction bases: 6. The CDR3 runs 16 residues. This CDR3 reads CASSLVGLAGTDTQYF. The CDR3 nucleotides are TGTGCCAGCAGTTTAGTGGGGCTAGCGGGCACAGATACGCAGTATTTT.

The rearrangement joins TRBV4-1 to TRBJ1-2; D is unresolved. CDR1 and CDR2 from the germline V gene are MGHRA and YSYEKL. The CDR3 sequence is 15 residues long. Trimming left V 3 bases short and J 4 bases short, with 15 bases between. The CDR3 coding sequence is TGCGCCAGCAGCCAGCCCCTAGAGGGATCCTATGGCTACACCTTC. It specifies CASSQPLEGSYGYTF.

CDR3 in DNA: TGCGCCAGCAGCCAAGTGGGCAGATCTAGCACAGATACGCAGTATTTT. Its protein is CASSQVGRSSTDTQYF. The V gene is TRBV4-1, the J gene TRBJ2-3, with D hard to call. Looked up from germline, CDR1 is MGHRA and CDR2 is YSYEKL. CDR3 length equals 16 residues. V dropped 1 base and J dropped 0 bases, with 11 bases sitting between them.

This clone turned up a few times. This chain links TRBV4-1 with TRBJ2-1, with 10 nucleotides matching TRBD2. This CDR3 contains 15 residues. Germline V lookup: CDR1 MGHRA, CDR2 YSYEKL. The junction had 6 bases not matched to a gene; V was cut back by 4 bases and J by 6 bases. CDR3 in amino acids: CASSPTSGFSNEQFF. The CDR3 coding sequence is TGCGCCAGCAGCCCGACTAGCGGGTTTTCCAATGAGCAGTTCTTC.

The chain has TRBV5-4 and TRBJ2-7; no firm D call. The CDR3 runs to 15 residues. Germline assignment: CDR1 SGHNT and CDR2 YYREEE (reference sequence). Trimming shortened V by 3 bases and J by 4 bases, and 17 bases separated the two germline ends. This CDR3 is CASSSPKQTRYEQYF. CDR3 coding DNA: TGTGCCAGCAGCTCGCCCAAACAAACGAGGTACGAGCAGTACTTC.

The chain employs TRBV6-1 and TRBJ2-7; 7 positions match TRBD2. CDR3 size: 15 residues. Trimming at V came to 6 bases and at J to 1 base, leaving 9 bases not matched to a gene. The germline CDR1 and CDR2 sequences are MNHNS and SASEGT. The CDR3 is CASSPSGDGSYEQYF. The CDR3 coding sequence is TGTGCCAGCAGCCCAAGCGGGGACGGGTCCTACGAGCAGTACTTC.

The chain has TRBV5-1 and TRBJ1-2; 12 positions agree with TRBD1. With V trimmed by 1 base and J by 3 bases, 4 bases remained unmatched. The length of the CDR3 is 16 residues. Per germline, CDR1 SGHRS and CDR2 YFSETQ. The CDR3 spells CASSLRDRGRYYGYTF. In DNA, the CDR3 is TGCGCCAGCAGCTTGAGGGACAGGGGGCGCTACTATGGCTACACCTTC.

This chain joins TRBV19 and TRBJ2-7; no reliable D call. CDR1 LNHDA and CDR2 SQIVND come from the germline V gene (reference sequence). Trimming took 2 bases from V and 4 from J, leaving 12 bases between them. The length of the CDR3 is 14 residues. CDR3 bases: TGTGCCAGTAGTATAATCGGTAGAACTTACGAGCAGTACTTC. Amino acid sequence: CASSIIGRTYEQYF.

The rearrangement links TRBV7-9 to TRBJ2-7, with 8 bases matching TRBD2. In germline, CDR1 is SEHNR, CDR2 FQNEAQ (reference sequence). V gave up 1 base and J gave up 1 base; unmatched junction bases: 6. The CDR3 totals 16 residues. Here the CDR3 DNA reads TGTGCCAGCAGCTTAGTCACGGGAGGGCCTTCCTACGAGCAGTACTTC. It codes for CASSLVTGGPSYEQYF.

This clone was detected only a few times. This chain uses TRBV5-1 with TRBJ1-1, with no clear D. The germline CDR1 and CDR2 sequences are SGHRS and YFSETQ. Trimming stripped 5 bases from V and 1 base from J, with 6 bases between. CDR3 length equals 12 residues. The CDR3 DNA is TGCGCCAGCAGTTTCGGGAACACTGAAGCTTTCTTT. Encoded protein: CASSFGNTEAFF.